This TCR beta chain was sequenced in a study of long-term antiretroviral therapy in people with HIV. The wider study: The immediate-ART recommendation dates to 2015, and the earliest samples predate it by about a decade.

A v3.0 immunoSEQ assay was performed at survey level. The method was immunoSEQ multiplex PCR; TCRdb's version includes in-frame clones alone and lacks a portion of them. The table records roughly 35,000 clones, 75% to 85% of them present only once. The study drew at least one pre-ART and at least two post-ART PBMC samples from every donor. Each sample contained 1-10 million cryopreserved PBMC, thawed before DNA extraction. This CDR3 spans 16 amino acids. V dropped 0 bases and J dropped 6; count of bases not matched to a gene: 11. Per germline, CDR1 SGHRS and CDR2 YFSETQ. The chain joins TRBV5-1 to TRBJ2-7, with 8 bases that match TRBD1. The clonotype originates from a man aged 18 to 35 with HIV. The source material was unsorted PBMCs, sampled 3.3 years after starting antiretroviral therapy. CDR3 DNA: TGCGCCAGCAGCTTGGCCTCCGGGACAGGTTTCGGCGAGCAGTACTTC. Protein product: CASSLASGTGFGEQYF.